Following are 2 T cell receptor beta chains from one sample sequenced in a study of shared clonotypes between healthy human individuals. The assay was immunoSEQ multiplex PCR, and TCRdb's table has in-frame clones only and misses some. The sample lists under 700,000 clones, about 95% occurring once. Positive CCR7 selection of CD45RO-negative cells yielded the naive CD8 cells, and terminally differentiated effector memory CD45RA+ cells were excluded. The sequenced sample was naive CD8+ T cells sorted from blood. Every receptor here comes from a woman younger than 45 in good health.

The chain joins TRBV4-1 to TRBJ2-2; 9 bases match TRBD2. V trimming: 3 bases; J trimming: 4 bases; junction bases outside the gene matches: 6. The CDR3 spans 16 residues. Germline CDR1 and CDR2: MGHRA and YSYEKL. CDR3 in DNA: TGCGCCAGCAGCCACGAAGCGGGAGGTGGCACCGGGGAGCTGTTTTTT. Translated: CASSHEAGGGTGELFF.

The J gene is TRBJ1-3, the V gene TRBV28; D gene ambiguous. CDR3 size: 12 residues. V lost 5 bases to trimming and J lost 9 bases, with 11 bases between them. CDR1 is MDHEN and CDR2 is SYDVKM in the germline V gene. In nucleotides, the CDR3 is TGTGCCAGCAGTCCTGGACGGACCACCATATATTTT. It is translated as CASSPGRTTIYF.